This entry concerns a single T cell receptor beta chain. These data belong to a study of T cell changes during pregnancy in multiple sclerosis. Assay: immunoSEQ multiplex PCR; the TCRdb copy retains only in-frame clones and omits some. The repertoire has 58,000 or so clones, about 93% of them found once; the top ten carry under 0.65%. The CDR3 contains 13 residues. Trimming took off 2 bases at V and 6 bases at J, with 7 bases between the two ends. Germline V gene lookup returns CDR1 MGHRA and CDR2 YSYEKL. This TCR came from a female donor with multiple sclerosis, enrolled in a pregnancy study. J is TRBJ2-2 and V is TRBV4-1, with D unclear. Sequenced material: CD4+ T cells from peripheral blood mononuclear cells, taken in the third trimester of pregnancy. The CDR3 DNA reads TGCGCCAGCAGCCAACCTCGGGCCGGGGAGCTGTTTTTT. This encodes CASSQPRAGELFF.